These 28 T cell receptor beta chains came from one sample sequenced in a study of T cells in Graves' hyperthyroidism and ophthalmopathy. TCR beta CDR3 regions were amplified from RNA transcripts. In the first-round RT-PCR of the TCR CDR3, the HTBI primer set was used. TCRdb passed the multiplex PCR reads through MiXCR, listing each CDR3 protein once. The sample contains over 700,000 distinct CDR3 sequences, over 15% of which appear only once. Sequencing used blood. The source of these receptors is a woman aged 45-60 years with Graves' hyperthyroidism that later progressed to Graves' ophthalmopathy.

This clonotype was detected many times. A read error may account for a junction end that differs from germline. The chain combines TRBV2 with TRBJ2-2; D uncertain. The CDR3 runs 13 residues. CDR1 and CDR2 from the germline V gene are SNHLY and FYNNEI. In nucleotides, the CDR3 is TGTGCCAGCAGAGAAGACAAGACCGGGGAGCTGTTTTTT. Its protein is CASREDKTGELFF.

This clonotype was counted a few times. The CDR3 DNA sequence: TGTGCCAGCAGCTTGGCCGGGACAACATGGGCCCAGTACTTC. It is translated as CASSLAGTTWAQYF. The chain couples TRBV5-4 to TRBJ2-5; TRBD1 might be the D (6 bases). The CDR3 consists of 14 residues. The V gene's germline CDR1 is SGHNT and CDR2 YYREEE (reference sequence). V was trimmed by 0 bases and J by 9 bases, leaving 15 bases between them.

This clonotype was counted ten times or more. V is TRBV7-2 and J is TRBJ1-5, with a possible D match to TRBD1 (5 bases). Germline V gives CDR1 SGHTA, CDR2 FQGNSA. The CDR3 consists of 14 residues. The V end lost 5 bases, the J end lost 7 bases, and 15 bases lay between the germline ends. The CDR3 spells CASSGAGGGQPQHF. Here the CDR3 DNA reads TGTGCCAGCAGCGGGGCCGGGGGTGGGCAGCCCCAGCATTTT. Looking up the rest from reference TRBV7-2 and TRBJ1-5 gives the full variable domain: GAGVSQSPSNKVTEKGKDVELRCDPISGHTALYWYRQSLGQGLEFLIYFQGNSAPDKSGLPSDRFSAERTGGSVSTLTIQRTQQEDSAVYLCASSGAGGGQPQHFGDGTRLSIL.

This clonotype showed up many times. The chain has TRBV6-1 and TRBJ2-2, with TRBD1 matching 7 bases. Per germline, CDR1 MNHNS and CDR2 SASEGT. CDR3 length: 15 residues. The V and J ends lost 6 bases and 5 bases, in that order; junction bases with no gene match: 9. The CDR3 spells CASSTADRATGELFF. The CDR3, as DNA: TGTGCCAGCAGCACCGCCGACAGGGCTACCGGGGAGCTGTTTTTT.

The gene calls are TRBV25-1 and TRBJ1-3; D not resolved. Germline-derived CDR1 and CDR2 are MGHDK and SYGVNS. The V end was cut by 0 bases, the J end by 0 bases, with 12 bases between. The CDR3 is made up of 17 amino acids. The CDR3 is CASSEYLQRSSGNTIYF. The CDR3, as DNA: TGTGCCAGCAGTGAATATCTACAGCGGAGCTCTGGAAACACCATATATTTT.

This rearrangement joins TRBV10-3 to TRBJ1-2; TRBD1 is a possible D gene (5 bases). V was shortened by 0 bases and J by 8 bases, with 16 bases between the two germline ends. Per germline, CDR1 ENHRY and CDR2 SYGVKD. The CDR3 loop spans 15 amino acids. Here the CDR3 DNA reads TGTGCCATCAGTGAGTCGGAGGGGCGCGTGATCGGCTACACCTTC. Translating it yields CAISESEGRVIGYTF.

The CDR3 DNA is TGTGCCAGCAGTTACTATAGCGCTAGCGGGGGGGCCAGGAATGAGCAGTTCTTC. This encodes CASSYYSASGGARNEQFF. The chain has TRBV6-2 or TRBV6-3 and TRBJ2-1; TRBD2 aligns across 12 bases. CDR3 length equals 18 residues. Trimming took 1 base from V and 7 from J; bases not matched to a gene: 11. The V gene's germline CDR1 is MNHEY and CDR2 SVGEGT.

This clonotype showed up many times. The genes are TRBV30 and TRBJ1-2; no firm D call. The CDR3 has 11 residues. V lost 2 bases and J lost 6, with 7 bases in between. The germline gives CDR1 GTSNPN, CDR2 SVGIG (reference sequence). The CDR3 is CAWSHGDGYTF. The CDR3, as DNA: TGTGCCTGGAGTCACGGAGATGGCTACACCTTC.

This sequence joins TRBV11-2 and TRBJ2-1, with D unclear. This CDR3 comprises 15 residues. Germline V gives CDR1 SGHAT, CDR2 FQNNGV. The V end lost 5 bases, the J end lost 0 bases, and 11 bases lay between the germline ends. The CDR3 is CASSSPRSSYNEQFF. The DNA for the CDR3 is TGTGCCAGCAGCAGTCCACGGAGCTCCTACAATGAGCAGTTCTTC.

This clonotype was seen a handful of times. V gene TRBV25-1 combines with J gene TRBJ2-3, with 8 bases aligning to TRBD2. The length of the CDR3 is 14 residues. In germline, CDR1 is MGHDK, CDR2 SYGVNS. V lost 4 bases to trimming and J lost 4 bases; unmatched junction nucleotides: 4. This chain's CDR3 is CASSAGLGADTQYF. CDR3 in DNA: TGTGCCAGCAGTGCGGGACTAGGCGCAGATACGCAGTATTTT.

As concerns this clonotype: A read error may explain this, as a much larger clone is one base away. The chain combines TRBV2 with TRBJ1-5; TRBD1 is a possible D gene (5 bases). Germline assignment: CDR1 SNHLY and CDR2 FYNNEI. V lost 5 bases to trimming and J lost 6 bases, with 14 bases between them. The length of the CDR3 is 14 residues. CDR3 amino acids: CASSPGLGPQPQHF. The CDR3 DNA is TGTGCCAGCAGTCCGGGACTGGGACCTCAGCCCCAGCATTTT.

This clonotype was found many times. The chain couples TRBV7-9 to TRBJ2-3; 9 bases align to TRBD2. V lost 5 bases, J lost 2 bases, and 5 bases stayed unmatched. The length of the CDR3 is 15 residues. CDR1 is SEHNR and CDR2 is FQNEAQ in the germline V gene (reference sequence). CDR3: CASSPSGGNTDTQYF. The CDR3 DNA reads TGTGCCAGCAGCCCCAGCGGGGGGAACACAGATACGCAGTATTTT.

In this sample, this clonotype turned up many times. The chain uses TRBV2 and TRBJ1-6; perhaps TRBD1 as D (5 bases). The V gene's germline CDR1 is SNHLY and CDR2 FYNNEI. V lost 2 bases and J 9 bases, leaving 11 bases between the germline ends. The CDR3 sequence is 14 residues long. The CDR3 sequence is CASSELVGPSPLHF. In nucleotides, the CDR3 is TGTGCCAGCAGTGAATTGGTGGGGCCTTCACCCCTCCACTTT. The full variable domain, in which reference TRBV2 and TRBJ1-6 provide the parts outside the CDR3, is EPEVTQTPSHQVTQMGQEVILRCVPISNHLYFYWYRQILGQKVEFLVSFYNNEISEKSEIFDDQFSVERPDGSNFTLKIRSTKLEDSAMYFCASSELVGPSPLHFGNGTRLTVT.

This clonotype was counted between two and nine times. The V and J genes are TRBV2 and TRBJ1-1; 7 bases agree with TRBD1. Trimming took 6 bases from V and 0 from J; bases not matched to a gene: 13. This CDR3 contains 17 residues. The germline gives CDR1 SNHLY, CDR2 FYNNEI. DNA of the CDR3: TGTGCCAGCAGACAGGGGAGGGGCCCCTCGATGAACACTGAAGCTTTCTTT. Amino acids: CASRQGRGPSMNTEAFF.

The CDR3 DNA sequence: TGCAGCGGGGGCGGGGGTCTTAACACCGGGGAGCTGTTTTTT. This sequence encodes CSGGGGLNTGELFF. V and J are TRBV29-1 and TRBJ2-2, with TRBD2 identical over 7 bases. The CDR3 covers 14 residues. Unmatched junction bases numbered 7, after V lost 7 bases and J lost 2 bases. Germline V lookup: CDR1 SQVTM, CDR2 ANQGSEA.

This clonotype was seen a few times. J is TRBJ2-6 and V is TRBV6-2 or TRBV6-3, with D hard to call. The CDR3 is 14 residues long. Germline CDR1 and CDR2: MNHEY and SVGEGT. The V gene lost 5 bases and the J gene lost 1 base, with 6 bases spanning the gap. In DNA form, the CDR3 reads TGTGCCAGCAGTCAACAGTCTGGGGCCAACGTCCTGACTTTC. Translated: CASSQQSGANVLTF.

This clonotype was counted at least ten times. This chain connects TRBV6-1 to TRBJ1-1; D is uncertain. Germline V CDR1 and CDR2: MNHNS, SASEGT. The CDR3 has 13 residues. Trimming shortened V by 8 bases and J by 3 bases, and 13 bases separated the two germline ends. CDR3 protein: CASRRVEDTEAFF. Written as DNA, the CDR3 is TGTGCCAGCCGTAGGGTGGAGGACACTGAAGCTTTCTTT.

The V and J genes are TRBV19 and TRBJ2-2; no definite D call. Germline V gene lookup returns CDR1 LNHDA and CDR2 SQIVND (reference sequence). The CDR3 length is 13 residues. V lost 9 bases to trimming and J lost 6 bases, with 14 bases between them. The CDR3 reads CASTVGYPGELFF. CDR3 DNA: TGTGCCAGCACCGTGGGATATCCCGGGGAGCTGTTTTTT.

The rearrangement links TRBV19 to TRBJ1-5; D is undetermined. Germline-derived CDR1 and CDR2 are LNHDA and SQIVND (reference sequence). The CDR3 runs to 15 residues. V was trimmed by 1 base and J by 0 bases, leaving 7 bases between them. For the CDR3, the DNA is TGTGCCAGTAGTATAGCACAGTATAGCAATCAGCCCCAGCATTTT. This translates into CASSIAQYSNQPQHF.

This clonotype turned up a few times. V and J are TRBV7-9 and TRBJ2-5; TRBD2 might be the D (7 bases). The CDR3 contains 16 residues. Germline V gives CDR1 SEHNR, CDR2 FQNEAQ (reference sequence). V was trimmed by 5 bases and J by 4 bases, leaving 20 bases between them. The CDR3 nucleotides are TGTGCCAGCAGCCCCCAAGGGGGGGGAAGTGGAGAGACCCAGTACTTC. It is translated as CASSPQGGGSGETQYF. Using reference TRBV7-9 and TRBJ2-5 for the parts outside the CDR3, the full variable domain is DTGVSQNPRHKITKRGQNVTFRCDPISEHNRLYWYRQTLGQGPEFLTYFQNEAQLEKSRLLSDRFSAERPKGSFSTLEIQRTEQGDSAMYLCASSPQGGGSGETQYFGPGTRLLVL.

The sample holds a few counts of this clonotype. CDR3 amino acids: CASRGETITGELFF. DNA of the CDR3: TGTGCCAGCAGGGGGGAGACCATCACCGGGGAGCTGTTTTTT. This sequence joins TRBV25-1 and TRBJ2-2; the D call may be TRBD1 or TRBD2 (5 bases each). The V gene lost 6 bases and the J gene lost 4 bases, with 12 bases spanning the gap. This CDR3 spans 14 amino acids. Germline-derived CDR1 and CDR2 are MGHDK and SYGVNS.

This chain uses TRBV27 with TRBJ2-4; either TRBD1 or TRBD2 may fit D (6 bases each). V lost 3 bases, J lost 6 bases, and 15 bases lay in between. CDR1 and CDR2 from the germline V gene are MNHEY and SMNVEV (reference sequence). The CDR3 sequence is 15 residues long. As DNA, the CDR3 is TGTGCCAGCAGTTTTAGGGGGGAAGAGGGAAACATTCAGTACTTC. It yields the protein CASSFRGEEGNIQYF.

About this clonotype itself: A much larger clone is a single base away; this may be a read error. The CDR3 region is CASSAGPREQYF. The CDR3 coding sequence is TGTGCCAGCAGCGCGGGACCGCGGGAGCAGTACTTC. The V call is TRBV3-1, the J call TRBJ2-7, with D maybe TRBD2 (6 bases). This CDR3 is built from 12 residues. V was pared by 5 bases and J by 7 bases, with 12 bases between. Germline values: CDR1 LGHDT, CDR2 YNNKEL (reference sequence).

Ten or more counts support this clonotype. The genes are TRBV7-9 and TRBJ1-5; D unresolved. V was pared by 2 bases and J by 2 bases, with 7 bases between. In germline, CDR1 is SEHNR, CDR2 FQNEAQ (reference sequence). The CDR3 is made up of 14 amino acids. In nucleotides, the CDR3 is TGTGCCAGCAGCTTACCAGGCGGCAATCAGCCCCAGCATTTT. Protein product: CASSLPGGNQPQHF.

This clonotype was counted between two and nine times. At one boundary the junction diverges from the germline segment, which might be a read error. This chain links TRBV9 with TRBJ2-1, with D possibly called TRBD1 or TRBD2 (5 bases each). The CDR3 extends over 17 amino acids. From germline, CDR1 is SGDLS and CDR2 YYNGEE. CDR3 nucleotide sequence: TGTGCCAGCAGCGGTATGTGGGGACCGAGCTCCTACGATGAGCAGTTCTTC. Its protein is CASSGMWGPSSYDEQFF.

V usage is TRBV15 and J usage is TRBJ1-1; no clear D. The V gene lost 0 bases and the J gene lost 0 bases, with 8 bases spanning the gap. Looked up from germline, CDR1 is LNHNV and CDR2 is YYDKDF (reference sequence). The CDR3 sequence is 15 residues long. CDR3 protein: CATSRDASVNTEAFF. The CDR3 nucleotides are TGTGCCACCAGCAGAGACGCCAGCGTGAACACTGAAGCTTTCTTT. The full variable domain, in which reference TRBV15 and TRBJ1-1 provide the parts outside the CDR3, is DAMVIQNPRYQVTQFGKPVTLSCSQTLNHNVMYWYQQKSSQAPKLLFHYYDKDFNNEADTPDNFQSRRPNTSFCFLDIRSPGLGDTAMYLCATSRDASVNTEAFFGQGTRLTVV.

This clonotype appeared many times. The rearrangement uses TRBV30 and TRBJ2-1; D possibly corresponds to TRBD2 (6 bases). Trimming took off 3 bases at V and 10 bases at J, with 10 bases between the two ends. This CDR3 has 11 residues. Germline V CDR1 and CDR2: GTSNPN, SVGIG (reference sequence). CDR3 region: CAWSPGREQFF. The CDR3 DNA sequence: TGTGCCTGGAGCCCCGGGAGAGAGCAGTTCTTC.

This clonotype was picked up many times. The CDR3 sequence: CSARLDGLSYNEQFF. CDR3 sequence (DNA): TGCAGTGCTAGGTTGGACGGTCTGTCCTACAATGAGCAGTTCTTC. V and J are TRBV20-1 and TRBJ2-1; D remains ambiguous. The germline V and J ends were trimmed by 3 bases and 1 base, with 13 bases remaining between them. The CDR3 loop spans 15 amino acids. CDR1 is DFQATT and CDR2 is SNEGSKA in the germline V gene (reference sequence).